The rows below give T cell receptor beta chains drawn from one sample of a study of blood T cell repertoires in COVID-19. Sequenced by immunoSEQ multiplex PCR; TCRdb stores in-frame clones only, minus some. This table has 45,000 to 55,000 clones, 82% appearing once. Sample: peripheral blood. Receptor source: a man at least 80 years old with COVID-19, enrolled during active disease. The CDR3 runs from the conserved cysteine through the conserved F or W. Fields, in order: J gene, CDR3 length, D gene, V gene, clone size, CDR3 protein, CDR3 DNA. D genes are given only for firm matches. Size is stated for part of the rows, as once, few or many counts, or as a class when the clone is expanded.

j_gene: TRBJ2-2
len: 17
d_gene: NA
v_gene: TRBV4-3
abundance: few
CDR3aa: CASSQDEGSGWTGELFF
CDR3nt: TGCGCCAGCAGCCAAGATGAGGGCTCGGGCTGGACCGGGGAGCTGTTTTTT

j_gene: TRBJ1-5
len: 14
d_gene: NA
v_gene: TRBV29-1
abundance: few
CDR3aa: CSVLGGGSNQPQHF
CDR3nt: TGCAGCGTTCTTGGGGGAGGGAGCAATCAGCCCCAGCATTTT

j_gene: TRBJ1-4
len: 16
d_gene: NA
v_gene: TRBV30
abundance: NA
CDR3aa: CAWSVHARATNEKLFF
CDR3nt: TGTGCCTGGAGTGTACACGCGAGGGCCACTAATGAAAAACTGTTTTTT

j_gene: TRBJ1-2
len: 16
d_gene: NA
v_gene: TRBV7-9
abundance: NA
CDR3aa: CASSSGVSREYYGYTF
CDR3nt: TGTGCCAGCAGCTCAGGGGTATCCCGTGAGTACTATGGCTACACCTTC

j_gene: TRBJ2-1
len: 12
d_gene: TRBD2
v_gene: TRBV6-2/TRBV6-3
abundance: NA
CDR3aa: CASSRLANEQFF
CDR3nt: TGTGCCAGCAGTAGACTAGCTAATGAGCAGTTCTTC

j_gene: TRBJ2-2
len: 12
d_gene: NA
v_gene: TRBV5-5
abundance: NA
CDR3aa: CASILSPGELFF
CDR3nt: TGTGCCAGCATCCTTTCCCCCGGGGAGCTGTTTTTT

j_gene: TRBJ2-1
len: 13
d_gene: NA
v_gene: TRBV10-2
abundance: NA
CDR3aa: CASGEGGFGEQFF
CDR3nt: TGCGCCAGCGGGGAGGGGGGGTTTGGAGAGCAGTTCTTC

j_gene: TRBJ1-2
len: 13
d_gene: TRBD1
v_gene: TRBV5-4
abundance: NA
CDR3aa: CASSLQGAAGYTF
CDR3nt: TGTGCCAGCAGCCTACAGGGGGCCGCTGGCTACACCTTC

j_gene: TRBJ1-1
len: 13
d_gene: NA
v_gene: TRBV30
abundance: NA
CDR3aa: CAWGTGMNTEAFF
CDR3nt: TGTGCCTGGGGAACAGGGATGAACACTGAAGCTTTCTTT

j_gene: TRBJ2-3
len: 17
d_gene: TRBD1
v_gene: TRBV7-9
abundance: once
CDR3aa: CASSWDGTGGLSDTQYF
CDR3nt: TGTGCCAGCAGCTGGGATGGGACAGGGGGCTTATCAGATACGCAGTATTTT

j_gene: TRBJ2-1
len: 15
d_gene: TRBD2
v_gene: TRBV6-5
abundance: NA
CDR3aa: CASSYVAGDYNEQFF
CDR3nt: TGTGCCAGCAGTTACGTAGCGGGGGACTACAATGAGCAGTTCTTC

j_gene: TRBJ1-6
len: 15
d_gene: TRBD1
v_gene: TRBV4-3
abundance: NA
CDR3aa: CASSPSQGWNSPLHF
CDR3nt: TGCGCCAGCAGCCCTTCACAGGGGTGGAATTCACCCCTCCACTTT

j_gene: TRBJ1-4
len: 15
d_gene: TRBD1
v_gene: TRBV18
abundance: NA
CDR3aa: CASSPPGQGNEKLFF
CDR3nt: TGTGCCAGCTCACCACCGGGACAGGGGAATGAAAAACTGTTTTTT

j_gene: TRBJ2-2
len: 14
d_gene: TRBD1
v_gene: TRBV15
abundance: once
CDR3aa: CATTLETGVGELFF
CDR3nt: TGTGCCACCACCCTGGAGACAGGGGTCGGGGAGCTGTTTTTT

j_gene: TRBJ1-2
len: 13
d_gene: NA
v_gene: TRBV29-1
abundance: NA
CDR3aa: CSVDRGGIEGYTF
CDR3nt: TGCAGCGTTGACAGGGGAGGGATAGAGGGCTACACCTTC

j_gene: TRBJ2-1
len: 17
d_gene: NA
v_gene: TRBV19
abundance: NA
CDR3aa: CASSIASQGGAYNEQFF
CDR3nt: TGTGCCAGTAGTATAGCCTCTCAGGGTGGGGCCTACAATGAGCAGTTCTTC

j_gene: TRBJ1-4
len: 13
d_gene: NA
v_gene: TRBV15
abundance: NA
CDR3aa: CATSRGGGEGLFF
CDR3nt: TGTGCCACCAGCAGAGGTGGAGGGGAGGGACTGTTTTTT

j_gene: TRBJ2-3
len: 16
d_gene: TRBD1
v_gene: TRBV7-9
abundance: NA
CDR3aa: CASSLFQEDRGNTQYF
CDR3nt: TGTGCCAGCAGCCTATTTCAGGAGGACAGGGGGAATACGCAGTATTTT

j_gene: TRBJ2-5
len: 16
d_gene: TRBD2
v_gene: TRBV5-1
abundance: NA
CDR3aa: CASSIGNSGNQETQYF
CDR3nt: TGCGCCAGCAGCATTGGAAATAGCGGGAACCAAGAGACCCAGTACTTC

j_gene: TRBJ2-5
len: 14
d_gene: TRBD2
v_gene: TRBV5-1
abundance: NA
CDR3aa: CASSTASGGETQYF
CDR3nt: TGCGCCAGCAGTACTGCTAGCGGGGGGGAGACCCAGTACTTC

j_gene: TRBJ1-2
len: 13
d_gene: NA
v_gene: TRBV7-8
abundance: NA
CDR3aa: CASSPSANYGYTF
CDR3nt: TGTGCCAGCAGCCCCAGCGCTAACTATGGCTACACCTTC

j_gene: TRBJ1-6
len: 18
d_gene: NA
v_gene: TRBV21-1
abundance: few
CDR3aa: CASTKRPGVPFYNSPLHF
CDR3nt: TGTGCCAGCACCAAAAGGCCAGGGGTCCCCTTTTATAATTCACCCCTCCACTTT

j_gene: TRBJ1-5
len: 13
d_gene: NA
v_gene: TRBV30
abundance: NA
CDR3aa: CAWRPPGGQPQHF
CDR3nt: TGTGCCTGGAGACCCCCCGGGGGACAGCCCCAGCATTTT

j_gene: TRBJ1-2
len: 15
d_gene: NA
v_gene: TRBV20-1
abundance: NA
CDR3aa: CSASPRTAVLYGYTF
CDR3nt: TGCAGTGCTAGTCCGAGGACAGCGGTTTTGTATGGCTACACCTTC

j_gene: TRBJ1-1
len: 13
d_gene: NA
v_gene: TRBV12-3/TRBV12-4
abundance: NA
CDR3aa: CASTLQVNTEAFF
CDR3nt: TGTGCCAGCACCCTACAGGTGAACACTGAAGCTTTCTTT

j_gene: TRBJ1-5
len: 14
d_gene: NA
v_gene: TRBV5-5
abundance: NA
CDR3aa: CASSPDPDGQPQHF
CDR3nt: TGTGCCAGCAGCCCCGACCCCGACGGGCAGCCCCAGCATTTT

j_gene: TRBJ1-2
len: 12
d_gene: NA
v_gene: TRBV29-1
abundance: NA
CDR3aa: CSVDPGSYGYTF
CDR3nt: TGCAGCGTTGATCCGGGTTCCTATGGCTACACCTTC

j_gene: TRBJ2-4
len: 15
d_gene: NA
v_gene: TRBV7-6
abundance: NA
CDR3aa: CASSLAEGAKNIQYF
CDR3nt: TGTGCCAGCAGCTTAGCGGAGGGGGCCAAAAACATTCAGTACTTC